There are many counts of the clone carrying this T cell receptor beta chain. cDNA synthesis was performed by 5'RACE with 10-nucleotide random UMIs. TCRdb reprocessed the 5' RACE reads with MiXCR, giving one entry per CDR3 protein. The sample comprises about 36,000 distinct CDR3 sequences, 10% of which are singletons, and approximately 7% rests with the top ten. Trimming shortened V by 0 bases and J by 2 bases, and 12 bases separated the two germline ends. CDR1 SGHDN and CDR2 FVKESK come from the germline V gene. The CDR3 is made up of 16 amino acids. These data come from a study of neurological immune-mediated disorders.

The chain links TRBV14 to TRBJ2-3; unclear D gene. The sequence derives from a woman under 40 with HTLV-1-associated myelopathy (HAM/TSP). Specimen: PBMCs. The CDR3 here is CASSQEGDFDTDTQYF. CDR3 nucleotides: TGTGCCAGCAGCCAAGAAGGAGACTTTGACACAGATACGCAGTATTTT.